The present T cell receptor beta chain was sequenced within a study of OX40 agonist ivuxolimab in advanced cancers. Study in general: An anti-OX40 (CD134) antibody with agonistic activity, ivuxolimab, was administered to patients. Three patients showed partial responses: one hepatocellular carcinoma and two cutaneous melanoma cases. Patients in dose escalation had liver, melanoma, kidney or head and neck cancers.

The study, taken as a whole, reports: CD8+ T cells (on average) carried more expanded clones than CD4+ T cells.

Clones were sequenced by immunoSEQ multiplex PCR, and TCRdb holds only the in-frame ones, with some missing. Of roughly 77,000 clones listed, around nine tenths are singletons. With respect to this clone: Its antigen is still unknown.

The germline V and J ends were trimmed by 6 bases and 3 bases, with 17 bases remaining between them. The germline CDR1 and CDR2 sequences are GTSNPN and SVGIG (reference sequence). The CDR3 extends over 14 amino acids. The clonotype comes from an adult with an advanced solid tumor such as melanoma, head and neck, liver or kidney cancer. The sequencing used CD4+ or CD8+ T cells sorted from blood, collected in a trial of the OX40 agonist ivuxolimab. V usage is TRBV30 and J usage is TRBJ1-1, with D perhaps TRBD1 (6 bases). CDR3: CACSRGGLDTEAFF. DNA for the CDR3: TGTGCCTGTTCCAGAGGGGGGCTGGACACTGAAGCTTTCTTT.